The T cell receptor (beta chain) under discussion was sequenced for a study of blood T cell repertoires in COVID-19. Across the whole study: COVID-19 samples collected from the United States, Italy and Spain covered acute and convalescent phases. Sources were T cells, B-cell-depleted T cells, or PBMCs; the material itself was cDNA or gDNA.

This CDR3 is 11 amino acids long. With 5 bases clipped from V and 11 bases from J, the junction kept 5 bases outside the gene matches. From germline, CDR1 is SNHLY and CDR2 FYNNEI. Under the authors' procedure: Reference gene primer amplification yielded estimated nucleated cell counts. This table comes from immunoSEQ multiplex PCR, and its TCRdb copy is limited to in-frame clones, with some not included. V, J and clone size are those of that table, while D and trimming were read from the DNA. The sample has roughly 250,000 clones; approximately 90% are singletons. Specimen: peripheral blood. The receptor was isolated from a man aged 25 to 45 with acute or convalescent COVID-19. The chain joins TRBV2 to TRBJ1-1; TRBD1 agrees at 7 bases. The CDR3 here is CASSPTGYAFF. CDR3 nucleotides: TGTGCCAGCAGTCCGACAGGGTATGCTTTCTTT.